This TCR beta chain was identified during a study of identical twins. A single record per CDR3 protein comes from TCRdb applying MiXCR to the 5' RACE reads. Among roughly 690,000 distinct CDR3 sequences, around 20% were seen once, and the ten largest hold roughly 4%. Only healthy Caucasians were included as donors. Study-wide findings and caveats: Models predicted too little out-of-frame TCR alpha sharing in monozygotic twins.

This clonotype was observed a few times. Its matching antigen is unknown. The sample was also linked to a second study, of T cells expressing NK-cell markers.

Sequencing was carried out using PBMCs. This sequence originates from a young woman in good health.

This chain's CDR3 is CSAAPQGEAFF. The CDR3 nucleotides read TGCAGTGCAGCACCCCAGGGTGAAGCTTTCTTT. The chain joins TRBV20-1 to TRBJ1-1, with D maybe TRBD1 (5 bases). The germline V gene encodes CDR1 DFQATT and CDR2 SNEGSKA (reference sequence). This CDR3 has 11 amino acids. Trimming cost V 6 bases and J 7 bases, with 12 bases left between them.